Included here is one T cell receptor beta chain sequence, with context. Its antigen remains unknown. These data originate in a study of T cells after yellow fever vaccination. Findings and caveats of the study: Although most clonotypes did not, a small share appeared in both CD4 and CD8 compartments. Peak timing came faster in the weaker secondary response, day 5 versus 15. Clones that expanded after primary vaccination mostly reappeared after the booster (roughly 95% CD4, 75% to 90% CD8).

UMIs were added to TCR cDNA along with a universal primer site when it was made by 5'RACE template switching. TCRdb used MiXCR to reprocess the 5' RACE reads, holding one entry per CDR3 protein. The top ten clones hold about 16% of a sample with approximately 600,000 distinct CDR3 sequences, 9% to 15% of them seen once. This CDR3 has 14 amino acids. Germline V CDR1 and CDR2: LNHDA, SQIVND (reference sequence). V shed 6 bases and J shed 4 bases, with 13 bases lying between them. The TCR originated in a man aged 25-40 years who received the YFV17D yellow fever vaccine. The sample consisted of PBMCs, taken on the day of the yellow fever booster vaccination. The chain couples TRBV19 to TRBJ2-1, with D possibly being TRBD2 (6 bases). CDR3 sequence: CASSRPGLYNEQFF. For the CDR3, the DNA is TGTGCCAGTAGCAGACCGGGACTTTACAATGAGCAGTTCTTC.